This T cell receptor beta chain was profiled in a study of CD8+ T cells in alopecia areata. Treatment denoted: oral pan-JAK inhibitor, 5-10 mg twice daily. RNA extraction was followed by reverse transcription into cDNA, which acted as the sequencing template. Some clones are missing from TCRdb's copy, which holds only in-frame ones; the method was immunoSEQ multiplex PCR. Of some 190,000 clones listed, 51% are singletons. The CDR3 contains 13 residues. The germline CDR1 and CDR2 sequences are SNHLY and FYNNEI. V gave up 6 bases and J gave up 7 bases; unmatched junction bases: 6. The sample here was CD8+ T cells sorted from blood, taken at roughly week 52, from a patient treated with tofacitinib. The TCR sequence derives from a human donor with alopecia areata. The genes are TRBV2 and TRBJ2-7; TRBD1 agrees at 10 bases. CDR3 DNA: TGTGCCAGCAGCCGGGACAGGGGTCGGGAGCAGTACTTC. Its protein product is CASSRDRGREQYF.